A single sample gave rise to the 31 T cell receptor beta chains below, sequenced in a study of blood T cell repertoires in COVID-19 (TCRdb year 2020). Libraries were prepared through the immunoSEQ multiplex PCR assay. TCRdb re-hosts the immuneACCESS table, in-frame sequences only. Its copies lack some clones; in the studies checked, an unresolved V gene accounts for under half of them, and the cause for the rest is not known. The sample records 200,000 to 300,000 clones, approximately 86% of which are singletons. The ten largest clones add up to 6% to 9% of the sample. The source material was peripheral blood. All receptors come from a woman between 65 and 79 years old with active or convalescent COVID-19.

A note on this clone: Additional DNA sequences in this sample encode the identical CDR3. The chain combines TRBV5-1 with TRBJ2-2, with D unclear. The CDR3 runs to 14 residues. Between the trimmed V and J ends, which lost 5 bases and 0 bases, there was a span of 8 bases. Germline values: CDR1 SGHRS, CDR2 YFSETQ. CDR3 nucleotide sequence: TGCGCCAGCAGTCCGGGTCCGAACACCGGGGAGCTGTTTTTT. Translated: CASSPGPNTGELFF.

The CDR3, as DNA: TGTGCCAGCAGCCAGAGGCGGGGGACCCAAGAGACCCAGTACTTC. This translates into CASSQRRGTQETQYF. This sequence joins TRBV3-1 (or the pseudogene TRBV3-2) and TRBJ2-5; 7 positions agree with TRBD2. V trimming: 3 bases; J trimming: 1 base; junction bases outside the gene matches: 5. CDR1 is LGHDT, CDR2 YNNKEL, per germline (reference sequence). The CDR3 is 15 amino acids.

This chain uses TRBV21-1 with TRBJ2-3; the table's D call of TRBD2 was not tested on the DNA. TRBV21-1 is labeled a pseudogene. The CDR3 has 13 residues. This chain's CDR3 is CASSKRGTDTQYF. DNA for the CDR3: TGTGCCAGCAGCAAAAGAGGGACAGATACGCAGTATTTT.

The chain recombines TRBV6-4 with TRBJ2-3, with 11 bases lining up with TRBD2. There are 15 residues in the CDR3. Germline loops: CDR1 MRHNA, CDR2 SNTAGT. J was trimmed by 3 bases and V by 4 bases; bases with no gene match: 3. The CDR3 region has the DNA TGTGCCAGCAGTGTACTAGCGGGGGAAACAGATACGCAGTATTTT. Its translation is CASSVLAGETDTQYF.

As for this clone: The sample holds other DNA sequences that translate to the same CDR3. This chain joins TRBV18 and TRBJ1-1, with TRBD1 matching over 8 bases. Germline CDR1 is KGHSH and CDR2 is LQKENI. There are 15 residues in the CDR3. V lost 3 bases and J lost 0; bases outside the gene matches: 3. The CDR3 spells CASSPGQGLNTEAFF. The CDR3 region has the DNA TGTGCCAGCTCACCCGGACAGGGATTGAACACTGAAGCTTTCTTT.

The V call is TRBV5-4, the J call TRBJ2-1; TRBD1 aligns across 8 bases. Germline CDR1 SGHNT, CDR2 YYREEE (reference sequence). There are 15 residues in the CDR3. The junction had 8 bases not matched to a gene; V was cut back by 3 bases and J by 6 bases. The CDR3 sequence is CASSYRTGRSNEQFF. CDR3 sequence (DNA): TGTGCCAGCAGCTATCGGACAGGGAGGAGCAATGAGCAGTTCTTC.

V usage is TRBV6-5 and J usage is TRBJ2-7, with 11 bases that match TRBD1. The trim removed 9 bases at V and 9 bases at J, leaving 13 bases unmatched. In germline, CDR1 is MNHEY, CDR2 SVGAGI. The CDR3 is made up of 14 amino acids. The CDR3 here is CARVGTGGSAGQYF. CDR3 DNA sequence: TGTGCCAGAGTTGGGACAGGGGGATCCGCAGGGCAGTACTTC.

The chain is built from TRBV27 and TRBJ2-2, with 7 bases that match TRBD2. The length of the CDR3 is 15 residues. Germline V gene lookup returns CDR1 MNHEY and CDR2 SMNVEV (reference sequence). After removal of 4 bases from V and 2 bases from J, the junction contained 4 bases not matched to a gene. CDR3 coding DNA: TGTGCCAGCAGTTCTGGGACTACAAACACCGGGGAGCTGTTTTTT. As protein: CASSSGTTNTGELFF.

The chain uses TRBV19 and TRBJ1-5, with D tentatively TRBD1 (5 bases). The ends were cut back, 7 bases at V and 1 base at J, with 11 bases in the middle. Germline CDR1 LNHDA, CDR2 SQIVND (reference sequence). The length of the CDR3 is 14 residues. CDR3 nucleotides: TGTGCCAGTAAGAAGGGGAAGAGCAATCAGCCCCAGCATTTT. Its translation is CASKKGKSNQPQHF.

In this sample, this clone turned up once. The chain is built from TRBV19 and TRBJ2-2; possible D gene TRBD1, 5 bases. V was clipped by 3 bases and J by 4 bases, with 9 bases between them. There are 14 residues in the CDR3. The germline V gene has CDR1 LNHDA and CDR2 SQIVND (reference sequence). The CDR3 DNA reads TGTGCCAGTAGTATTGGGGCAGGCACCGGGGAGCTGTTTTTT. It is translated as CASSIGAGTGELFF.

The rearrangement uses TRBV29-1 and TRBJ2-7; D is undetermined. The germline gives CDR1 SQVTM, CDR2 ANQGSEA. The CDR3 sequence is 16 residues long. Trimming took 5 bases from V and 0 from J, leaving 20 bases between them. The chain's CDR3 is CSVHTPRGPSSYEQYF. CDR3 DNA sequence: TGCAGCGTTCACACCCCCCGAGGCCCCAGCTCCTACGAGCAGTACTTC.

The genes are TRBV11-3 and TRBJ2-5, with TRBD2 identical over 15 bases. V dropped 5 bases and J dropped 5; count of bases not matched to a gene: 6. The CDR3 totals 16 residues. In germline, CDR1 is SGHNT, CDR2 YENEEA. CDR3 residues: CASSRGLAGGRETQYF. The CDR3 DNA follows: TGTGCCAGCAGCCGGGGACTAGCGGGGGGCCGGGAGACCCAGTACTTC.

The chain links TRBV28 to TRBJ1-1, with D perhaps matching TRBD1 (6 bases). This CDR3 has 14 amino acids. V was cut by 4 bases and J by 5 bases, with 14 bases left in between. Germline V gives CDR1 MDHEN, CDR2 SYDVKM. The CDR3 sequence is CASSSGGPGTEAFF. CDR3 nucleotides: TGTGCCAGCAGTTCGGGGGGGCCGGGGACTGAAGCTTTCTTT.

The genes are TRBV4-1 and TRBJ1-6, with TRBD1 as a possible D gene (5 bases). The CDR3 totals 13 residues. Germline CDR1 reads MGHRA; CDR2 reads YSYEKL. V was cut by 1 base and J by 13 bases, with 11 bases left in between. The CDR3 spells CASSQAGVSPLHF. In nucleotides, the CDR3 is TGCGCCAGCAGCCAAGCGGGGGTTTCTCCCCTCCACTTT.

The V and J genes are TRBV15 and TRBJ2-1; 8 bases match TRBD2. The CDR3 contains 14 residues. The V segment lost 8 bases and the J segment 3 bases; nucleotides outside the gene matches: 6. CDR1 and CDR2 from the germline V gene are LNHNV and YYDKDF (reference sequence). CDR3 DNA: TGTGCCACCCTACCGGGGGGGCGCTACAATGAGCAGTTCTTC. It yields the protein CATLPGGRYNEQFF.

This clone appeared once. The chain employs TRBV23-1 and TRBJ1-2; D not certain. TRBV23-1 is given ORF status, its function remaining uncertain. Trimming took off 1 base at V and 6 bases at J, with 3 bases between the two ends. The CDR3 loop spans 11 amino acids. Written as DNA, the CDR3 is TGCGCCAGCAGTCAATTAGATGGCTACACCTTC. Its translation: CASSQLDGYTF.

The J gene is TRBJ2-1, the V gene TRBV6-5; TRBD1 is a possible D gene (6 bases). V was trimmed by 5 bases and J by 8 bases, leaving 13 bases between them. Looked up from germline, CDR1 is MNHEY and CDR2 is SVGAGI. The CDR3 has 13 amino acids. The CDR3 here is CASSRTGGYEQFF. The CDR3 DNA sequence: TGTGCCAGCAGTAGAACTGGGGGCTATGAGCAGTTCTTC.

The chain carries TRBV7-9 and TRBJ2-5, with 14 bases matching TRBD2. Germline V lookup: CDR1 SEHNR, CDR2 FQNEAQ (reference sequence). The CDR3 covers 17 residues. Germline trimming cut 4 bases from V and 1 base from J; bases unmatched to any gene: 5. The CDR3 DNA reads as TGTGCCAGCAGCTCCGGACTAGCGGGGGGATTCCAAGAGACCCAGTACTTC. It yields the protein CASSSGLAGGFQETQYF.

The chain joins TRBV11-2 to TRBJ1-3; D is ambiguous. Germline V gene data show CDR1 as SGHAT and CDR2 as FQNNGV. The length of the CDR3 is 16 residues. With 5 bases removed from V and 4 bases from J, the gap between germline ends came to 18 bases. Here the CDR3 reads CASSLNGGLQGNTIYF. CDR3 sequence (DNA): TGTGCCAGCAGCCTAAATGGCGGGCTTCAAGGAAACACCATATATTTT.

DNA of the CDR3: TGCGCCAGCAGCTTGGCCATAGGGAGGGGCCGAGAGACCCAGTACTTC. Translation: CASSLAIGRGRETQYF. The chain employs TRBV5-1 and TRBJ2-5, with 7 bases lining up with TRBD2. The CDR3 totals 16 residues. In germline, CDR1 is SGHRS, CDR2 YFSETQ. The J segment lost 4 bases and the V segment lost 0 bases, leaving 9 bases of the junction unmatched.

The rearrangement uses TRBV11-2 and TRBJ2-1; maybe TRBD2 (7 bases). Trimming took 7 bases from V and 1 from J, leaving 17 bases between them. Germline V gene data show CDR1 as SGHAT and CDR2 as FQNNGV. The CDR3 is made up of 16 amino acids. This chain's CDR3 is CASTHRGGGSYNEQFF. CDR3 nucleotide sequence: TGTGCCAGCACGCATAGGGGGGGAGGGTCCTACAATGAGCAGTTCTTC.

CDR3 sequence (DNA): TGTGCCAGCAGTGCCCCCCTGGGGCGGGGGGGCACAGATACGCAGTATTTT. Protein: CASSAPLGRGGTDTQYF. The chain recombines TRBV25-1 with TRBJ2-3, with 8 bases aligning to TRBD2. CDR1 is MGHDK, CDR2 SYGVNS, per germline. CDR3 length: 17 residues. The V and J ends lost 4 bases and 1 base, in that order; junction bases with no gene match: 10.

This clone was counted between two and nine times. V and J are TRBV19 and TRBJ1-2; TRBD1 matches at 7 bases. With V trimmed by 7 bases and J by 4 bases, 3 bases remained unmatched. Germline V gene sequence: CDR1 LNHDA, CDR2 SQIVND (reference sequence). The CDR3 contains 12 residues. This CDR3 reads CASTGTAYGYTF. CDR3 in DNA: TGTGCCAGTACTGGGACAGCCTATGGCTACACCTTC.

The V gene is TRBV5-1, the J gene TRBJ2-5; 9 nucleotides agree with TRBD2. CDR3 length equals 16 residues. The junction had 9 bases not matched to a gene; V was cut back by 0 bases and J by 6 bases. The germline V gene encodes CDR1 SGHRS and CDR2 YFSETQ. The CDR3 spells CASSLEAGGPIKTQYF. The CDR3 DNA reads TGCGCCAGCAGCTTGGAGGCGGGGGGGCCGATAAAGACCCAGTACTTC.

There are a few counts of this clone. The chain links TRBV3-1 (or the pseudogene TRBV3-2) to TRBJ1-3, with D possibly matching TRBD1 (6 bases). CDR3 length: 13 amino acids. Germline CDR1 and CDR2: LGHDT and YNNKEL (reference sequence). V lost 4 bases and J 5 bases, leaving 9 bases between the germline ends. The CDR3 DNA reads as TGTGCCAGCAGCCGACAGGAAAGAAACACCATATATTTT. Protein product: CASSRQERNTIYF.

As DNA, the CDR3 is TGTGCCACCAGTGCCTCCCCCGTGCGGACTCCCTCCTACAATGAGCAGTTCTTC. It encodes CATSASPVRTPSYNEQFF. The chain joins TRBV24-1 to TRBJ2-1; a possible D gene is TRBD2 (5 bases). The CDR3 sequence is 18 residues long. Germline assignment: CDR1 KGHDR and CDR2 SFDVKD. Trimming stripped 5 bases from V and 0 bases from J, with 19 bases between.

The chain links TRBV7-2 to TRBJ1-1; TRBD1 aligns across 7 bases. The CDR3 runs to 14 residues. CDR1 and CDR2 from the germline V gene are SGHTA and FQGNSA. With 5 bases clipped from V and 5 bases from J, the junction kept 8 bases outside the gene matches. The CDR3 bases are TGTGCCAGCAGCCCAGGGACAGAGATAACTGAAGCTTTCTTT. Translated, it gives CASSPGTEITEAFF.

The chain uses TRBV5-5 and TRBJ2-5; 8 bases match TRBD2. The CDR3 runs 13 residues. Germline V CDR1 and CDR2: SGHKS, YYEKEE (reference sequence). V shed 7 bases, J shed 5 bases, and the junction held 7 bases outside the gene matches. CDR3: CASGRGAWETQYF. CDR3 nucleotides: TGTGCCAGCGGGCGGGGGGCATGGGAGACCCAGTACTTC.

The rearrangement joins TRBV10-1 to TRBJ2-2; tentatively, D is TRBD1 (6 bases). Germline CDR1 reads WNHNN; CDR2 reads SYGVQD (reference sequence). The V gene lost 3 bases and the J gene lost 1 base, with 6 bases spanning the gap. The CDR3 has 14 amino acids. The CDR3 DNA reads as TGCGCCAGCAGTGAACAGGGGAACACCGGGGAGCTGTTTTTT. This codes for CASSEQGNTGELFF.

This clone is a singleton in its sample. The genes are TRBV4-3 and TRBJ1-5, with D perhaps TRBD1 (6 bases). This CDR3 region has 14 residues. Germline lookup yields CDR1 LGHNA and CDR2 YSLEER. The V and J ends lost 4 bases and 3 bases respectively, with 10 bases between them. CDR3 bases: TGCGCCAGCAGCCGGGACACCTCCAATCAGCCCCAGCATTTT. Its translation: CASSRDTSNQPQHF.

V and J are TRBV19 and TRBJ2-2; TRBD2 aligns across 9 bases. Trimming at V came to 5 bases and at J to 4 bases, leaving 8 bases not matched to a gene. This CDR3 spans 16 amino acids. Germline V CDR1 and CDR2: LNHDA, SQIVND (reference sequence). The CDR3 DNA reads as TGTGCCAGTAGTTCCCTTACTAGCGGGTCCACCGGGGAGCTGTTTTTT. This sequence encodes CASSSLTSGSTGELFF.